This entry concerns a single T cell receptor (beta chain). Its antigen remains unidentified. Other nucleotide sequences from this sample produce the same CDR3. The sample is drawn from a study of persistence of HIV-infected CD4 T cells. Overlapping HIV-1 Gag 15-mer peptides at 0.8 to 1 ug per peptide per mL were used. Sorting selected CD4+ T cells upregulating both CD40 ligand and CD69. The libraries were made with immunoSEQ version 4 in survey mode. This table comes from immunoSEQ multiplex PCR, and its TCRdb copy is limited to in-frame clones, with some not included. The sample includes roughly 20,000 clones, 55% to 65% of them seen just once. CDR3 length equals 16 residues. Between the trimmed V and J ends, which lost 2 bases and 0 bases, there was a span of 11 bases. The germline gives CDR1 SGHTA, CDR2 FQGNSA.

This sample comprised CD4+ T cells sorted from PBMCs after approximately 19-hour stimulation, obtained from a patient who received antiretroviral therapy. The sequence was obtained from an adult woman with HIV who was CMV-seropositive. The chain employs TRBV7-2 and TRBJ1-3; D might be TRBD1 (5 bases). In nucleotides, the CDR3 is TGTGCCAGCAGCTTAACAGGAGGCAACTCTGGAAACACCATATATTTT. The encoded protein is CASSLTGGNSGNTIYF.